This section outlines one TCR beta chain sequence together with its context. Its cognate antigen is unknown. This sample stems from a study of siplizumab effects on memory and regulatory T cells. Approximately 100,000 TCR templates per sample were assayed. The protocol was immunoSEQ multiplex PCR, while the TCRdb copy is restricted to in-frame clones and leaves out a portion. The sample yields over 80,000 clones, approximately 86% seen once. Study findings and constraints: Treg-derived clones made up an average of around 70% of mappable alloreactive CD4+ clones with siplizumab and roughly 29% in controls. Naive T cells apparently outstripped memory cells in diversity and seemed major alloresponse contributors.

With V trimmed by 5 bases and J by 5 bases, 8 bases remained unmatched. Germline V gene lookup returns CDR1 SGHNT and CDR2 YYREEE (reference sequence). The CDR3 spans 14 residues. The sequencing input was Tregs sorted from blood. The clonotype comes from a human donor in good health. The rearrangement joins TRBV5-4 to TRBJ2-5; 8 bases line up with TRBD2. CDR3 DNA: TGTGCCAGCAGGCGAGCGGGGGCAGGGGAGACCCAGTACTTC. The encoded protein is CASRRAGAGETQYF. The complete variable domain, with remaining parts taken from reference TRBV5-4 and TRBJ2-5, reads ETGVTQSPTHLIKTRGQQVTLRCSSQSGHNTVSWYQQALGQGPQFIFQYYREEENGRGNFPPRFSGLQFPNYSSELNVNALELDDSALYLCASRRAGAGETQYFGPGTRLLVL.